These 22 T cell receptor beta chains share one sample of origin, sequenced in a study of early T cells in non-severe SARS-CoV-2 infection. TCRdb itself ran the 5' RACE reads through MiXCR, one entry per CDR3 protein. The sample has over 45,000 distinct CDR3 sequences; roughly 5.3% are singletons. The specimen was whole blood. These receptor sequences come from an adult who was a healthcare worker with PCR-confirmed SARS-CoV-2 infection or an uninfected control (not recorded which).

This clonotype was recorded many times. This chain joins TRBV7-2 and TRBJ2-1, with 9 bases identical to TRBD2. CDR1 is SGHTA and CDR2 is FQGNSA in the germline V gene. V shed 1 base, J shed 12 bases, and the junction held 10 bases outside the gene matches. This CDR3 contains 15 residues. The CDR3 here is CASSLELREGISQFF. DNA of the CDR3: TGTGCCAGCAGCTTAGAGTTGCGGGAGGGTATTTCGCAGTTCTTC.

This clonotype appeared many times. The rearrangement joins TRBV6-2 or TRBV6-3 to TRBJ2-4, with D tentatively TRBD1 or TRBD2 (5 bases each). This CDR3 is built from 14 residues. Trimming stripped 2 bases from V and 0 bases from J, with 5 bases between. The germline V gene has CDR1 MNHEY and CDR2 SVGEGT. The CDR3 DNA follows: TGTGCCAGCAGTTACGGGACAGCCAAAAACATTCAGTACTTC. Amino acid sequence: CASSYGTAKNIQYF.

This rearrangement joins TRBV7-8 to TRBJ2-6; unclear D gene. The CDR3 is 14 residues long. Germline assignment: CDR1 SGHVS and CDR2 FQNEAQ. V gave up 4 bases and J gave up 1 base, with 5 bases separating them. The CDR3 DNA follows: TGTGCCAGCAGCTCGTGGTCTGGGGCCAACGTCCTGACTTTC. It is translated as CASSSWSGANVLTF. The full variable domain, in which reference TRBV7-8 and TRBJ2-6 provide the parts outside the CDR3, is GAGVSQSPRYKVAKRGQDVALRCDPISGHVSLFWYQQALGQGPEFLTYFQNEAQLDKSGLPSDRFFAERPEGSVSTLKIQRTQQEDSAVYLCASSSWSGANVLTFGAGSRLTVL.

Many counts were recorded for this clonotype. The chain couples TRBV6-5 to TRBJ1-2, with D maybe TRBD1 (5 bases). V lost 6 bases and J 4 bases, leaving 15 bases between the germline ends. The CDR3 extends over 14 amino acids. Per the germline V gene, CDR1 is MNHEY and CDR2 is SVGAGI. CDR3 sequence (DNA): TGTGCCAGCAGCTTAGATGGGGGGACCTATGGCTACACCTTC. The encoded protein is CASSLDGGTYGYTF.

This clonotype was recorded at least ten times. This rearrangement joins TRBV6-1 to TRBJ2-3; possible D gene TRBD2, 5 bases. Germline V CDR1 and CDR2: MNHNS, SASEGT. V gave up 3 bases and J gave up 3 bases, with 7 bases separating them. This CDR3 comprises 13 residues. For the CDR3, the DNA is TGTGCCAGCAGTGAGAGGGAGACAGATACGCAGTATTTT. Translating it yields CASSERETDTQYF.

This clonotype was found many times. The rearrangement joins TRBV7-2 to TRBJ2-5, with 7 bases that match TRBD1. Germline V CDR1 and CDR2: SGHTA, FQGNSA. The CDR3 covers 20 residues. The trim removed 0 bases at V and 5 bases at J, leaving 21 bases unmatched. CDR3 coding DNA: TGTGCCAGCAGCTTAGCCTCTGAGGGGGCTGGGGGCCCATGGCAGGAGACCCAGTACTTC. As protein: CASSLASEGAGGPWQETQYF.

This clonotype was seen ten or more times. This rearrangement joins TRBV15 to TRBJ2-7; possible D gene TRBD2, 6 bases. The CDR3 runs 15 residues. Trimming took 2 bases from V and 2 from J, leaving 13 bases between them. Germline-derived CDR1 and CDR2 are LNHNV and YYDKDF (reference sequence). Here the CDR3 reads CATSRPTEGPYEQYF. CDR3 sequence (DNA): TGTGCCACCAGCAGACCTACGGAGGGCCCCTACGAGCAGTACTTC. Variable domain in full (rest from reference TRBV15 and TRBJ2-7): DAMVIQNPRYQVTQFGKPVTLSCSQTLNHNVMYWYQQKSSQAPKLLFHYYDKDFNNEADTPDNFQSRRPNTSFCFLDIRSPGLGDTAMYLCATSRPTEGPYEQYFGPGTRLTVT.

This clonotype was recorded many times. The rearrangement joins TRBV3-1 to TRBJ2-1; 10 nucleotides align to TRBD2. The CDR3 length is 13 residues. The junction had 4 bases not matched to a gene; V was cut back by 7 bases and J by 7 bases. Germline V gene sequence: CDR1 LGHDT, CDR2 YNNKEL (reference sequence). The CDR3 DNA is TGTGCCAGCACTAGCGGGAGCCGTAATGAGCAGTTCTTC. This encodes CASTSGSRNEQFF.

The chain uses TRBV27 and TRBJ2-7; a weak D match, TRBD1 (6 bases). CDR1 is MNHEY and CDR2 is SMNVEV in the germline V gene (reference sequence). V was shortened by 2 bases and J by 6 bases, with 17 bases between the two germline ends. The CDR3 has 15 residues. CDR3 nucleotides: TGTGCCAGCAGTTTAGCCGTCCGGGACACCCGCGAGCAGTACTTC. It encodes CASSLAVRDTREQYF.

The sample holds many counts of this clonotype. This sequence joins TRBV20-1 and TRBJ2-7; D possibly corresponds to TRBD2 (6 bases). Germline lookup yields CDR1 DFQATT and CDR2 SNEGSKA (reference sequence). V was cut by 2 bases and J by 9 bases, with 20 bases left in between. The CDR3 loop spans 14 amino acids. The CDR3 loop reads CSARPPSGPRGQYF. In DNA, the CDR3 is TGCAGTGCTAGACCTCCTTCAGGTCCGCGGGGGCAGTACTTC.

This clonotype was recorded many times. J is TRBJ2-7 and V is TRBV28; no definite D call. From germline, CDR1 is MDHEN and CDR2 SYDVKM. The V end lost 7 bases, the J end lost 2 bases, and 12 bases lay between the germline ends. This CDR3 is 13 amino acids long. The CDR3, as DNA: TGTGCCAGCATGGTTGGTTTTGCCTACGAGCAGTACTTC. Protein: CASMVGFAYEQYF.

This clonotype was seen at least ten times. The V call is TRBV7-2, the J call TRBJ1-4; D gene uncertain. CDR1 is SGHTA, CDR2 FQGNSA, per germline. V was pared by 1 base and J by 5 bases, with 5 bases between. The CDR3 runs to 13 residues. For the CDR3, the DNA is TGTGCCAGCAGCTTAGATACAAATGAAAAACTGTTTTTT. Translated: CASSLDTNEKLFF.

This CDR3 reads CASSETLPGQAKNIQYF. CDR3 bases: TGTGCCAGCAGTGAAACCTTACCCGGACAAGCCAAAAACATTCAGTACTTC. This sequence joins TRBV2 and TRBJ2-4; D may be TRBD1 (5 bases). Germline V gene lookup returns CDR1 SNHLY and CDR2 FYNNEI. Trimming cost V 2 bases and J 0 bases, with 14 bases left between them. The CDR3 has 17 residues.

This clonotype was observed at least ten times. The chain is built from TRBV6-5 and TRBJ1-5; D possibly corresponds to TRBD1 (6 bases). There are 14 residues in the CDR3. CDR1 and CDR2 (germline): MNHEY, SVGAGI. V lost 2 bases and J lost 7, with 12 bases in between. The chain's CDR3 is CASSYGGGRQPQHF. The CDR3 nucleotides read TGTGCCAGCAGTTACGGCGGGGGGCGGCAGCCCCAGCATTTT.

This clonotype was seen many times. The rearrangement links TRBV7-2 to TRBJ2-2; either TRBD1 or TRBD2 may fit D (5 bases each). CDR1 is SGHTA and CDR2 is FQGNSA in the germline V gene. V was cut by 4 bases and J by 6 bases, with 12 bases left in between. The CDR3 runs to 14 residues. The DNA for the CDR3 is TGTGCCAGCAGCTCATTGGGGCGGGCCGGGGAGCTGTTTTTT. Translating it yields CASSSLGRAGELFF.

This clonotype occurred many times. V gene TRBV11-2 combines with J gene TRBJ2-1; possible D gene TRBD2, 6 bases. Germline V gene data show CDR1 as SGHAT and CDR2 as FQNNGV. The CDR3 spans 15 residues. Trimming took off 5 bases at V and 6 bases at J, with 17 bases between the two ends. Written as DNA, the CDR3 is TGTGCCAGCAGCGTGTATACGGGAGCTGGCAATGAGCAGTTCTTC. Translated, it gives CASSVYTGAGNEQFF.

This clonotype showed up many times. V usage is TRBV6-5 and J usage is TRBJ2-1; no clear D gene. The CDR3 contains 14 residues. The ends were cut back, 0 bases at V and 8 bases at J, with 11 bases in the middle. The germline V gene encodes CDR1 MNHEY and CDR2 SVGAGI. CDR3 sequence reads: CASSYSGSVDEQFF. The CDR3 DNA sequence: TGTGCCAGCAGTTACTCGGGGTCAGTAGATGAGCAGTTCTTC.

This clonotype was found many times. The V gene is TRBV2, the J gene TRBJ2-2; D uncertain. V lost 0 bases and J lost 6, with 8 bases in between. There are 14 residues in the CDR3. Germline V gene data show CDR1 as SNHLY and CDR2 as FYNNEI. The DNA of the CDR3 is TGTGCCAGCAGTGAAGCGTGGCTGTCCGGGGAGCTGTTTTTT. This codes for CASSEAWLSGELFF.

This clonotype was seen ten or more times. The V gene is TRBV7-2, the J gene TRBJ2-1; unclear D gene. CDR1 is SGHTA and CDR2 is FQGNSA in the germline V gene. Trimming left V 5 bases short and J 6 bases short, with 14 bases between. The CDR3 length is 14 residues. This CDR3 is CASSPRGARNEQFF. The CDR3, as DNA: TGTGCCAGCAGCCCCCGAGGAGCGCGCAATGAGCAGTTCTTC.

This clonotype was found many times. J is TRBJ2-5 and V is TRBV9; TRBD1 agrees at 10 bases. Germline CDR1 is SGDLS and CDR2 is YYNGEE. The CDR3 spans 14 residues. V lost 3 bases, J lost 5 bases, and 4 bases stayed unmatched. The CDR3 coding sequence is TGTGCCAGCAGCGCGACAGGGGGCATTGAGACCCAGTACTTC. This codes for CASSATGGIETQYF.

This clonotype was seen many times. The chain couples TRBV7-2 to TRBJ1-6; D not certain. Trimming stripped 0 bases from V and 6 bases from J, with 9 bases between. The germline CDR1 and CDR2 sequences are SGHTA and FQGNSA. CDR3 length: 15 amino acids. Here the CDR3 reads CASSLALRSNSPLHF. The CDR3 region has the DNA TGTGCCAGCAGCTTAGCACTACGTAGTAATTCACCCCTCCACTTT. Variable domain in full (rest from reference TRBV7-2 and TRBJ1-6): GAGVSQSPSNKVTEKGKDVELRCDPISGHTALYWYRQSLGQGLEFLIYFQGNSAPDKSGLPSDRFSAERTGGSVSTLTIQRTQQEDSAVYLCASSLALRSNSPLHFGNGTRLTVT.

This clonotype was detected many times. The chain uses TRBV15 and TRBJ2-7, with D uncertain. This CDR3 has 14 amino acids. Germline V CDR1 and CDR2: LNHNV, YYDKDF (reference sequence). Trimming took off 0 bases at V and 3 bases at J, with 9 bases between the two ends. The DNA for the CDR3 is TGTGCCACCAGCAGAGATCGGCAGGACTACGAGCAGTACTTC. It translates to CATSRDRQDYEQYF.